Listed here are 17 T cell receptor beta chains from one sample, sequenced in a study of blood T cell repertoires in COVID-19 (dated by TCRdb to about 2020). Library construction relied on the immunoSEQ multiplex PCR assay. Sourced from immuneACCESS, this table was stored by TCRdb with only in-frame sequences that have V and J called. A share of the clones is absent; for the studies checked, an unresolved V gene accounts for under half, and the remainder has no known explanation. This sample gives hundreds of thousands of clones in total; roughly 81% of them show up just once. The biggest ten clones account for around 7.2% of the sample. The sequencing sample was made of peripheral blood. Every receptor here comes from a woman of 80 years or more with COVID-19, enrolled during active disease.

CDR3 amino acids: CASSEGGGEVNQPQHF. The CDR3 DNA reads as TGTGCCAGCAGTGAAGGTGGGGGGGAGGTCAATCAGCCCCAGCATTTT. The V call is TRBV6-1, the J call TRBJ1-5; weak D call: TRBD1 (5 bases). V was trimmed by 1 base and J by 3 bases, leaving 13 bases between them. Germline CDR1 and CDR2: MNHNS and SASEGT. The CDR3 sequence is 16 residues long.

The J gene is TRBJ2-3, the V gene TRBV18, with D possibly being TRBD1 (6 bases). CDR1 is KGHSH, CDR2 LQKENI, per germline. This CDR3 contains 15 residues. V was cut by 3 bases and J by 8 bases, with 18 bases left in between. The CDR3 DNA sequence: TGTGCCAGCTCACCGGACCCGCCAGGGGTTAGTACGCAGTATTTT. This sequence encodes CASSPDPPGVSTQYF. Combining the CDR3 with reference TRBV18 and TRBJ2-3 gives the whole variable domain NAGVMQNPRHLVRRRGQEARLRCSPMKGHSHVYWYRQLPEEGLKFMVYLQKENIIDESGMPKERFSAEFPKEGPSILRIQQVVRGDSAAYFCASSPDPPGVSTQYFGPGTRLTVL.

The V call is TRBV9, the J call TRBJ1-5; D may be TRBD1 (5 bases). The germline gives CDR1 SGDLS, CDR2 YYNGEE. The V and J ends lost 0 bases and 2 bases respectively, with 9 bases between them. The CDR3 consists of 15 residues. CDR3 nucleotides: TGTGCCAGCAGCGTAGCCGGGGGGGGCAATCAGCCCCAGCATTTT. It codes for CASSVAGGGNQPQHF. Full variable domain (outside the CDR3, taken from reference TRBV9 and TRBJ1-5): DSGVTQTPKHLITATGQRVTLRCSPRSGDLSVYWYQQSLDQGLQFLIQYYNGEERAKGNILERFSAQQFPDLHSELNLSSLELGDSALYFCASSVAGGGNQPQHFGDGTRLSIL.

The rearrangement links TRBV24-1 to TRBJ2-5; 10 nucleotides match TRBD1. This CDR3 region has 16 residues. The V segment lost 4 bases and the J segment 5 bases; nucleotides outside the gene matches: 9. CDR1 and CDR2 from the germline V gene are KGHDR and SFDVKD. This CDR3 reads CATSEPDRGNRETQYF. CDR3 bases: TGTGCCACCAGTGAACCGGACAGGGGGAATCGGGAGACCCAGTACTTC.

The J gene is TRBJ1-2, the V gene TRBV6-1, with unresolved D. The CDR3 runs to 13 residues. In germline, CDR1 is MNHNS, CDR2 SASEGT. The ends were cut back, 2 bases at V and 4 bases at J, with 8 bases in the middle. CDR3 nucleotide sequence: TGTGCCAGCAGTGAAAACCGAGGCTATGGCTACACCTTC. This sequence encodes CASSENRGYGYTF.

The chain carries TRBV30 and TRBJ2-2; TRBD2 aligns across 7 bases. This CDR3 has 16 amino acids. In germline, CDR1 is GTSNPN, CDR2 SVGIG (reference sequence). With V trimmed by 3 bases and J by 3 bases, 10 bases remained unmatched. CDR3 amino acids: CAWSKFGGRDTGELFF. CDR3 in DNA: TGTGCCTGGAGCAAATTCGGGGGGAGGGACACCGGGGAGCTGTTTTTT.

The rearrangement links TRBV5-1 to TRBJ1-2, with D maybe TRBD1 (6 bases). From germline, CDR1 is SGHRS and CDR2 YFSETQ. This CDR3 contains 16 residues. CDR3 sequence (DNA): TGCGCATCGACCTTCCGGGCAGGGGACCCTTCCTATGGCTACACCTTC. It translates to CASTFRAGDPSYGYTF.

The chain has TRBV18 and TRBJ1-3; D unresolved. Deletions cut 2 bases from V and 0 bases from J, with 11 bases between. CDR1 is KGHSH, CDR2 LQKENI, per germline. The CDR3 extends over 16 amino acids. This CDR3 reads CASSPVRSDSGNTIYF. The CDR3 nucleotides read TGTGCCAGCTCACCAGTGAGATCCGACTCTGGAAACACCATATATTTT.

The chain joins TRBV18 to TRBJ2-7; TRBD2 matches at 8 bases. The V gene's germline CDR1 is KGHSH and CDR2 LQKENI. This CDR3 is 18 amino acids long. V shed 3 bases and J 3 bases; nucleotides not matched to a gene: 16. CDR3 in amino acids: CASSPPGSSGKLGYEQYF. The CDR3 nucleotides are TGTGCCAGCTCACCCCCGGGGAGTAGCGGGAAGTTGGGCTACGAGCAGTACTTC. Using reference TRBV18 and TRBJ2-7 for the parts outside the CDR3, the full variable domain is NAGVMQNPRHLVRRRGQEARLRCSPMKGHSHVYWYRQLPEEGLKFMVYLQKENIIDESGMPKERFSAEFPKEGPSILRIQQVVRGDSAAYFCASSPPGSSGKLGYEQYFGPGTRLTVT.

The table lists this clone with a few counts. The V gene is TRBV19, the J gene TRBJ1-1, with TRBD1 matching 8 bases. Per germline, CDR1 LNHDA and CDR2 SQIVND (reference sequence). The CDR3 extends over 13 amino acids. The V and J ends lost 9 bases and 1 base, in that order; junction bases with no gene match: 4. The CDR3: CASGTGGNTEAFF. CDR3 sequence (DNA): TGTGCCAGCGGGACAGGAGGGAACACTGAAGCTTTCTTT.

V usage is TRBV6-6 and J usage is TRBJ2-1; tentative D call: TRBD2 (6 bases). V lost 11 bases to trimming and J lost 6 bases, with 11 bases between them. The germline V gene encodes CDR1 MNHNY and CDR2 SVGAGI (reference sequence). This CDR3 spans 11 amino acids. The CDR3 DNA reads TGTGCCCTCGGAGGGACCAATGAGCAGTTCTTC. This translates into CALGGTNEQFF.

This chain connects TRBV7-9 to TRBJ2-7; 12 bases are a match to TRBD2. Germline lookup yields CDR1 SEHNR and CDR2 FQNEAQ (reference sequence). The CDR3 extends over 16 amino acids. The J segment lost 2 bases and the V segment lost 7 bases, leaving 9 bases of the junction unmatched. CDR3 sequence: CASTKTGLAGTYEQYF. The CDR3 DNA reads as TGTGCCAGCACCAAAACCGGACTAGCGGGAACCTACGAGCAGTACTTC.

The chain is built from TRBV11-2 and TRBJ2-7; D is possibly TRBD2 (5 bases). From germline, CDR1 is SGHAT and CDR2 FQNNGV. The CDR3 consists of 11 residues. V dropped 3 bases and J dropped 9 bases, with 9 bases sitting between them. CDR3 sequence reads: CASSFLRVQYF. The CDR3 DNA follows: TGTGCCAGCAGCTTTTTGAGGGTGCAGTACTTC.

The CDR3 loop reads CASSGGTGNSPLHF. The CDR3 DNA follows: TGCGCCAGCAGCGGGGGGACAGGGAATTCACCCCTCCACTTT. V gene TRBV5-1 combines with J gene TRBJ1-6; TRBD1 matches 9 bases. The V segment lost 4 bases and the J segment 7 bases; nucleotides outside the gene matches: 3. Per the germline V gene, CDR1 is SGHRS and CDR2 is YFSETQ. This CDR3 has 14 amino acids.

The chain joins TRBV9 to TRBJ1-1; 10 bases are shared with TRBD1. Losses at the gene ends were 4 bases for V and 5 bases for J; bases not matched to a gene: 5. In germline, CDR1 is SGDLS, CDR2 YYNGEE. The CDR3 has 14 amino acids. The CDR3 DNA sequence: TGTGCCAGCAGCAAGGGACAGGGGAAAACTGAAGCTTTCTTT. It yields the protein CASSKGQGKTEAFF.

The V gene is TRBV6-7, the J gene TRBJ2-5; 11 bases line up with TRBD2. TRBV6-7 is placed among ORFs of uncertain function. Losses at the gene ends were 6 bases for V and 4 bases for J; bases not matched to a gene: 13. The CDR3 has 17 residues. CDR3 nucleotide sequence: TGTGCCAGCAGGACGGCGTATTTTAGCGGGGGGGCAGAGACCCAGTACTTC. Its translation: CASRTAYFSGGAETQYF.

CDR3 loop: CASAGLAGAYEQYF. As DNA, the CDR3 is TGTGCCAGCGCAGGACTAGCGGGGGCCTACGAGCAGTACTTC. The rearrangement joins TRBV14 to TRBJ2-7; TRBD2 matches 13 bases. Unmatched junction bases numbered 3, after V lost 8 bases and J lost 2 bases. CDR1 is SGHDN, CDR2 FVKESK, per germline. The CDR3 is 14 residues long.